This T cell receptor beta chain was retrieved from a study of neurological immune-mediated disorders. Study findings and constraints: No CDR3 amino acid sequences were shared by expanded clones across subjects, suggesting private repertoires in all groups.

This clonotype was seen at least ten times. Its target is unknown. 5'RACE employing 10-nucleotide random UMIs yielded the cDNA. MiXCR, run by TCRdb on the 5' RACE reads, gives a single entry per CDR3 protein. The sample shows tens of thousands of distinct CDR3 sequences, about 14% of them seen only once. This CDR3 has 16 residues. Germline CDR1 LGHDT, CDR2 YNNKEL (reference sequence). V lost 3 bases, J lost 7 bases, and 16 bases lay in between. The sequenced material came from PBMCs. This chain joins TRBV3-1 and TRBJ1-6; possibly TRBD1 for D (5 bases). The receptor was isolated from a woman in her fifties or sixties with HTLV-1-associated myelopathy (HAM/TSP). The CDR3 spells CASSQPLGPGNSPLHF. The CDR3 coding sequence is TGTGCCAGCAGCCAGCCTTTGGGACCTGGGAATTCACCCCTCCACTTT.